This T cell receptor beta chain is from a study of CD8+ T cells in alopecia areata. Researchers gathered lesional scalp punch biopsies and peripheral blood from patients with alopecia areata. V lost 0 bases, J lost 1 base, and 9 bases lay in between. This CDR3 is 15 amino acids long. The germline V gene has CDR1 MNHEY and CDR2 SMNVEV (reference sequence). RNA was isolated and reverse transcribed to cDNA, the sequencing template. Using immunoSEQ multiplex PCR, the repertoire was profiled, and TCRdb retains in-frame clones only, with some absent. The sample records about 12,000 clones, 61% being singletons.

Material for sequencing was skin. This receptor was obtained from a human donor with alopecia areata. The chain links TRBV27 to TRBJ1-2; D is undetermined. In nucleotides, the CDR3 is TGTGCCAGCAGTTTATCCCCGGACTTTAACTATGGCTACACCTTC. Protein sequence: CASSLSPDFNYGYTF.